This passage covers 13 T cell receptor beta chains from one sample sequenced in a study of T cells in Graves' hyperthyroidism and ophthalmopathy. It was RNA transcripts that yielded the amplified TCR beta CDR3 regions. Initially, a first-round RT-PCR of the TCR CDR3 employed the HTBI primer set. MiXCR was run by TCRdb on the multiplex PCR reads, yielding one entry per CDR3 protein. Of 550,000 to 600,000 distinct CDR3 sequences listed, approximately 44% are singletons. Input material: peripheral blood or thyroid tissue (not recorded which). The receptors here all came from an adult woman with Graves' disease, either hyperthyroidism or ophthalmopathy (not recorded which).

Here the CDR3 DNA reads TGTGCCAGCAGATTAATCGGGGGCAGGGACGAGCAGTACTTC. Its translation: CASRLIGGRDEQYF. V is TRBV11-2 and J is TRBJ2-7, with D perhaps TRBD1 or TRBD2 (6 bases each). Trimming pared 6 bases from V and 5 bases from J, leaving 17 bases between. Germline V gene lookup returns CDR1 SGHAT and CDR2 FQNNGV. This CDR3 is built from 14 residues.

The sample holds many counts of this clonotype. The chain couples TRBV19 to TRBJ2-7, with TRBD2 as a possible D gene (6 bases). The V end was cut by 3 bases, the J end by 2 bases, with 11 bases between. There are 14 residues in the CDR3. Germline values: CDR1 LNHDA, CDR2 SQIVND (reference sequence). The CDR3 region is CASSMGGTTYEQYF. CDR3 bases: TGTGCCAGTAGTATGGGCGGGACCACCTACGAGCAGTACTTC.

Many counts were recorded for this clonotype. This sequence joins TRBV5-1 and TRBJ1-1; maybe TRBD1 (5 bases). The germline V gene has CDR1 SGHRS and CDR2 YFSETQ. The CDR3 length is 16 residues. Trimming cost V 6 bases and J 3 bases, with 21 bases left between them. The CDR3 region has the DNA TGCGCCAGCAAGTCGATTGGGGGTAATGAATACACTGAAGCTTTCTTT. Its protein is CASKSIGGNEYTEAFF.

On this clonotype: A much larger clone lies one base from this, so it may be a read error. The chain carries TRBV12-3 or TRBV12-4 and TRBJ1-4; D not resolved. The CDR3 is 14 amino acids. The CDR3 DNA is TGTGTCAGCAGCGAGCTTTATTCGGGTGAAAAACTGTTTTTT. Residues: CVSSELYSGEKLFF.

This clonotype has just a few counts. The CDR3 DNA reads as TGTGCCAGCAGCCAAGAAGCGGGTGAAGCTTTCTTT. Translated, it gives CASSQEAGEAFF. V usage is TRBV9 and J usage is TRBJ1-1; D unclear. CDR3 length: 12 amino acids. CDR1 is SGDLS, CDR2 YYNGEE, per germline. Trimming took 4 bases from V and 7 from J, leaving 11 bases between them.

The chain employs TRBV20-1 and TRBJ2-7; possible D gene TRBD1, 5 bases. The CDR3 length is 12 residues. Germline assignment: CDR1 DFQATT and CDR2 SNEGSKA (reference sequence). Trimming removed 7 bases from V and 3 bases from J, with 13 bases in between. CDR3 in DNA: TGCAGTGTTAGTTTCAGGGTCTACGAGCAGTACTTC. This sequence encodes CSVSFRVYEQYF.

The V call is TRBV2, the J call TRBJ1-5; D is possibly TRBD1 (6 bases). The ends were cut back, 6 bases at V and 0 bases at J, with 9 bases in the middle. Germline V CDR1 and CDR2: SNHLY, FYNNEI. The CDR3 totals 14 residues. CDR3 protein: CASRGHLSNQPQHF. CDR3 nucleotide sequence: TGTGCCAGCAGGGGACATCTTAGCAATCAGCCCCAGCATTTT.

This clonotype was seen ten or more times. The chain couples TRBV10-2 to TRBJ1-5, with D tentatively TRBD1 (5 bases). The germline gives CDR1 WSHSY, CDR2 SAAADI. The length of the CDR3 is 14 residues. Between the trimmed V and J ends, which lost 6 bases and 0 bases, there was a span of 9 bases. The chain's CDR3 is CASRTALSNQPQHF. CDR3 bases: TGCGCCAGCAGGACAGCCCTTAGCAATCAGCCCCAGCATTTT.

The chain carries TRBV14 and TRBJ1-1, with a weak D call TRBD1 (6 bases). V lost 7 bases to trimming and J lost 1 base, with 13 bases between them. This CDR3 comprises 14 residues. CDR1 is SGHDN and CDR2 is FVKESK in the germline V gene. This chain's CDR3 is CASTRTAANTEAFF. CDR3 DNA sequence: TGTGCCAGCACTCGGACAGCTGCGAACACTGAAGCTTTCTTT.

This chain links TRBV7-3 with TRBJ1-6; D not resolved. The CDR3 has 14 residues. V was cut by 5 bases and J by 7 bases, with 12 bases left in between. Per the germline V gene, CDR1 is SGHTA and CDR2 is FQGTGA. Here the CDR3 reads CASSPSGYNSPLHF. As DNA, the CDR3 is TGTGCCAGCAGCCCATCGGGGTACAATTCACCCCTCCACTTT.

This clonotype was observed many times. This chain links TRBV10-1 with TRBJ1-1; TRBD1 might be the D (5 bases). This CDR3 has 18 residues. Germline CDR1 WNHNN, CDR2 SYGVQD (reference sequence). The V gene lost 0 bases and the J gene lost 1 base, with 18 bases spanning the gap. Here the CDR3 DNA reads TGCGCCAGCAGTGAGTCTGACAGAAGGAGCGTAGGGAACACTGAAGCTTTCTTT. Its translation: CASSESDRRSVGNTEAFF.

CDR3 DNA sequence: TGTGCCAGCAGCCCGGGACTAGCGGGAAGTACGAACACCGGGGAGCTGTTTTTT. Its protein product is CASSPGLAGSTNTGELFF. The chain combines TRBV4-2 with TRBJ2-2; TRBD2 agrees at 13 bases. Germline V gives CDR1 LGHNA, CDR2 YNFKEQ. The CDR3 covers 18 residues. Unmatched junction bases numbered 5, after V lost 4 bases and J lost 0 bases.

The chain has TRBV20-1 and TRBJ2-2; the match to TRBD1 covers 9 bases. The V gene's germline CDR1 is DFQATT and CDR2 SNEGSKA (reference sequence). The CDR3 covers 15 residues. J lost 6 bases, V lost 3 bases, and 8 bases had no gene match. The CDR3 is CSASGDRVNPGELFF. The DNA of the CDR3 is TGCAGTGCTAGCGGGGACAGGGTAAACCCCGGGGAGCTGTTTTTT.